This T cell receptor (beta chain) was observed in a study of blood T cell repertoires in COVID-19. About the research overall: The samples span acute and convalescent COVID-19 from the United States, Italy and Spain.

Methods used by the authors: Amplification with reference gene primers provided the estimates of nucleated cell counts. Clones were sequenced by immunoSEQ multiplex PCR, and TCRdb holds only the in-frame ones, with some missing. V, J and clone size reflect that table, while D and trimming were determined from the DNA. In the table there are 200,000 to 250,000 clones, 65% to 90% of which are singletons. The germline V gene encodes CDR1 SGHVS and CDR2 FNYEAQ. After removal of 8 bases from V and 4 bases from J, the junction contained 10 bases not matched to a gene. The CDR3 loop spans 16 amino acids. The receptor was isolated from a man in his forties or fifties with acute or convalescent COVID-19. V and J are TRBV7-6 and TRBJ2-3; 12 bases are a match to TRBD2. The specimen sequenced was peripheral blood. The CDR3 nucleotides are TGTGCCAGCGGGCTAGCGGGGGGGCCAGGGTCAGATACGCAGTATTTT. Amino acid sequence: CASGLAGGPGSDTQYF.